These T cell receptor beta chains were read from a single sample in a study of blood T cell repertoires in COVID-19. Here immunoSEQ multiplex PCR was the method, and the copy in TCRdb shows in-frame clones only, minus some. This table holds about 280,000 clones, 88% found once. Input material: peripheral blood. All receptors derive from a woman aged 25 to 45 with COVID-19, enrolled during active disease. The CDR3 runs from the conserved cysteine through the conserved F or W. A D gene is named only where the DNA matches it firmly. Size tells how often a clone was seen (once, few, many) or the class of an expanded clone, and some rows leave it out.

D	J	size	V	CDR3	DNA
.	TRBJ1-1	.	TRBV6-5	CASTFWNTEAFF	TGTGCCAGCACTTTTTGGAACACTGAAGCTTTCTTT
.	TRBJ1-2	.	TRBV4-1	CASSQDVFYGYTF	TGCGCCAGCAGCCAAGATGTCTTCTATGGCTACACCTTC
TRBD2	TRBJ2-1	.	TRBV10-1	CASSDSGTSGRRKHNEQFF	TGCGCCAGCAGTGATTCTGGGACTAGCGGGAGGAGAAAGCACAATGAGCAGTTCTTC
.	TRBJ2-1	.	TRBV21-1	CASSKIPPGQGSNEQFF	TGTGCCAGCAGCAAAATCCCTCCGGGACAGGGAAGCAATGAGCAGTTCTTC
.	TRBJ1-1	many	TRBV4-2	CASSQDGGRYTEAFF	TGTGCCAGCAGCCAAGATGGGGGCAGATACACTGAAGCTTTCTTT
TRBD2	TRBJ2-5	.	TRBV9	CASSVGLAGRGETQYF	TGTGCCAGCAGCGTAGGGCTAGCGGGGCGAGGGGAGACCCAGTACTTC
TRBD1	TRBJ2-5	.	TRBV5-1	CASSYRDRAVQETQYF	TGCGCCAGCAGCTACCGGGACAGGGCTGTCCAAGAGACCCAGTACTTC
.	TRBJ1-4	.	TRBV5-6	CASSGDIANEKLFF	TGTGCCAGCAGCGGGGACATCGCTAATGAAAAACTGTTTTTT
TRBD1	TRBJ1-4	.	TRBV10-3	CAISDTGGDEKLFF	TGTGCCATCAGTGATACAGGGGGAGATGAAAAACTGTTTTTT
.	TRBJ1-2	.	TRBV2	CASTQTQQGKESGYTF	TGTGCCAGCACTCAGACACAGCAGGGAAAGGAAAGTGGCTACACCTTC
.	TRBJ2-3	.	TRBV3-1/TRBV3-2	CASSSTRADTQYF	TGTGCCAGCAGCTCGACTCGGGCAGATACGCAGTATTTT
.	TRBJ2-7	.	TRBV20-1	CSVIADYEQYF	TGCAGTGTCATAGCGGACTACGAGCAGTACTTC
.	TRBJ2-5	.	TRBV30	CAWSLDSETQYF	TGTGCCTGGAGTCTAGACTCCGAGACCCAGTACTTC
.	TRBJ2-2	.	TRBV29-1	CSVGILTPGELFF	TGCAGCGTTGGAATACTAACCCCCGGGGAGCTGTTTTTT
.	TRBJ1-2	once	TRBV6-1	CASSEYIYGYTF	TGTGCCAGCAGTGAGTACATTTATGGCTACACCTTC
.	TRBJ2-2	once	TRBV6-4	CASSDSTGMTGELFF	TGTGCCAGCAGTGACTCCACAGGGATGACCGGGGAGCTGTTTTTT
TRBD2	TRBJ2-7	.	TRBV11-2	CASSLVGTSFHEQYF	TGTGCCAGCAGCTTAGTCGGGACTAGCTTCCACGAGCAGTACTTC
.	TRBJ2-2	.	TRBV6-5	CASSYSPGQLTGELFF	TGTGCCAGCAGTTACTCCCCCGGACAGCTGACCGGGGAGCTGTTTTTT
TRBD1	TRBJ1-6	.	TRBV5-1	CASSPGQGVNSPLHF	TGCGCCAGCAGCCCGGGACAGGGGGTGAATTCACCCCTCCACTTT
TRBD1	TRBJ2-5	few	TRBV6-6	CASRRTGGETQYF	TGTGCCAGCAGGAGGACAGGGGGAGAGACCCAGTACTTC
.	TRBJ1-2	.	TRBV10-3	CAISRERGYTF	TGTGCCATCAGCAGGGAACGTGGCTACACCTTC
.	TRBJ2-3	.	TRBV9	CASSPHPNSDTDTQYF	TGTGCCAGCAGCCCCCACCCCAATTCAGACACAGATACGCAGTATTTT